This T cell receptor beta chain comes out of a study of cytomegalovirus exposure and HLA in healthy donors. At the time of sampling, donors were nominally healthy, though unrecorded immune exposures were likely. The PCR ran on 60 Vbeta and 13 Jbeta primers. Method: immunoSEQ multiplex PCR; TCRdb's copy keeps in-frame clones and lacks some. The sample lists under 200,000 clones; under 90% were seen once. Germline assignment: CDR1 SEHNR and CDR2 FQNEAQ (reference sequence). The V gene end was trimmed by 6 bases and the J gene end by 5 bases; junction bases not matched to a gene: 9. The CDR3 loop spans 14 amino acids.

The chain combines TRBV7-9 with TRBJ2-7; the match to TRBD1 covers 8 bases. This clonotype originated in a male donor in good health and CMV-seronegative. The sample was PBMCs. The CDR3 DNA follows: TGTGCCAGCAGTTCTGGACAGGGCGTCCACGAGCAGTACTTC. Amino acids: CASSSGQGVHEQYF. Full variable domain (remainder filled in from reference TRBV7-9 and TRBJ2-7): DTGVSQNPRHKITKRGQNVTFRCDPISEHNRLYWYRQTLGQGPEFLTYFQNEAQLEKSRLLSDRFSAERPKGSFSTLEIQRTEQGDSAMYLCASSSGQGVHEQYFGPGTRLTVT.